This TCR beta chain was identified during a study of CD8+ T cells in alopecia areata. On the study more broadly: A regimen of oral tofacitinib, 5 to 10 mg twice daily, was given to treated patients.

Extracted from the samples, RNA was reverse transcribed into cDNA to serve as the sequencing template. Data came from immunoSEQ multiplex PCR; TCRdb stores just in-frame clones and leaves some out. This table has about 180,000 clones, more than 60% appearing once. Sorting of CD4+ and CD8+ T cells was performed on PBMCs. The table lists this clone with a few counts. The TCR originated in a human donor with alopecia areata. Sequenced material: CD4+ T cells sorted from blood, taken at week 0.

CDR3: CAYQTGTYEQYF. The CDR3 nucleotides read TGTGCCTACCAGACAGGGACCTACGAGCAGTACTTC. The rearrangement uses TRBV30 and TRBJ2-7, with TRBD1 matching 7 bases. CDR1 GTSNPN and CDR2 SVGIG come from the germline V gene (reference sequence). Trimming removed 7 bases from V and 2 bases from J; junction bases left unmatched: 5. The CDR3 length is 12 residues.